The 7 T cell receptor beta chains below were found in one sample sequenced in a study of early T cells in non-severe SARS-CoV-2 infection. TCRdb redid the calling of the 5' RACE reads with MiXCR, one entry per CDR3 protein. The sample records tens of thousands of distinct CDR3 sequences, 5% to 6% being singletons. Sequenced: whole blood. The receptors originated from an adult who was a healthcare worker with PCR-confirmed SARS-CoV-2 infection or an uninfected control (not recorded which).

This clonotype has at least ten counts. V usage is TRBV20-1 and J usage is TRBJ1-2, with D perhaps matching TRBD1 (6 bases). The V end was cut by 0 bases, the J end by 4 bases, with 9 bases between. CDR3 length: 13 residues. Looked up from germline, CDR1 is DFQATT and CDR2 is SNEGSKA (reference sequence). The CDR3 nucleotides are TGCAGTGCTAGAGATCCAGGGGTCTATGGCTACACCTTC. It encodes CSARDPGVYGYTF.

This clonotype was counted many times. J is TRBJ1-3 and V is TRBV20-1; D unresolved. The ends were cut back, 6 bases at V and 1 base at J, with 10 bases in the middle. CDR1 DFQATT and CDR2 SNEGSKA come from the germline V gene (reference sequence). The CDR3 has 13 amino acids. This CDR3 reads CSAQEVSGNTIYF. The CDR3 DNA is TGCAGTGCCCAGGAGGTATCTGGAAACACCATATATTTT.

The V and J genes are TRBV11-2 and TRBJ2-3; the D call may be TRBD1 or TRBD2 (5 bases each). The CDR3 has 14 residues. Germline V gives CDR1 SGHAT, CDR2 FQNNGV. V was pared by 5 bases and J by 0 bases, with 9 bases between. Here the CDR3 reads CASSPGPSTDTQYF. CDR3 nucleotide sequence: TGTGCCAGCAGCCCGGGGCCTAGCACAGATACGCAGTATTTT.

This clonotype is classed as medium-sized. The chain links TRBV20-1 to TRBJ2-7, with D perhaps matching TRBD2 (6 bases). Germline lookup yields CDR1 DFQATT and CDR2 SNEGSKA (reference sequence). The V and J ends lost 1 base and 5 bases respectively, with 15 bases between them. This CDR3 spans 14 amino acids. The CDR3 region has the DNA TGCAGTGCTAGAGTCGACCCCGGGGGAGACGAGCAGTACTTC. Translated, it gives CSARVDPGGDEQYF.

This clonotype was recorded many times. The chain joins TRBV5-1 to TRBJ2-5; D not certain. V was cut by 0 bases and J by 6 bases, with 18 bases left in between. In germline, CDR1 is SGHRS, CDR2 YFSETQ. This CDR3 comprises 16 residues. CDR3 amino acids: CASSLVELGKGKTQYF. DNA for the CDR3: TGCGCCAGCAGCTTGGTCGAGCTAGGTAAAGGAAAGACCCAGTACTTC. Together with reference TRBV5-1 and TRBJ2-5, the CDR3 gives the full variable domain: KAGVTQTPRYLIKTRGQQVTLSCSPISGHRSVSWYQQTPGQGLQFLFEYFSETQRNKGNFPGRFSGRQFSNSRSEMNVSTLELGDSALYLCASSLVELGKGKTQYFGPGTRLLVL.

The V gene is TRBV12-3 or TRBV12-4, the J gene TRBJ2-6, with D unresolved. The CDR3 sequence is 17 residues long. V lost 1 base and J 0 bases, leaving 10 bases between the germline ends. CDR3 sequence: CASSLGTPFSGANVLTF. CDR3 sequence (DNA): TGTGCCAGCAGTTTAGGGACGCCCTTCTCTGGGGCCAACGTCCTGACTTTC.

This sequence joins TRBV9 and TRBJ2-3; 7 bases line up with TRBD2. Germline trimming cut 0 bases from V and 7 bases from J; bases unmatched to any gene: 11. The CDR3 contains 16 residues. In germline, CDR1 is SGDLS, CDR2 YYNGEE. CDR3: CASSVGGRGSGYTQYF. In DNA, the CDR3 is TGTGCCAGCAGCGTAGGCGGGCGGGGGAGCGGGTATACGCAGTATTTT.